Listed below are T cell receptor beta chains from one sample, sequenced in a study of OX40 agonist ivuxolimab in advanced cancers. Only in-frame clones appear in the TCRdb table, and some are missing; sequencing was by immunoSEQ multiplex PCR. This table has roughly 43,000 clones, 90% to 95% appearing once. Source: CD4+ or CD8+ T cells sorted from blood, taken in a trial of the OX40 agonist ivuxolimab. Source of these receptors: an adult with an advanced solid tumor such as melanoma, head and neck, liver or kidney cancer. Each CDR3 is given with its conserved first and last residue. The D gene is left open where the match is weak. Size is omitted from some rows. Given values are once, few, many or a class for expanded clones.

j_call | clone_size | d_call | v_call | cdr3_nt | cdr3_aa
TRBJ2-3 | - | TRBD2 | TRBV4-1 | TGCGCCAGCAACCGAAGAGGTAAGAGAGTAGCGGGAGAAGGAGATACGCAGTATTTT | CASNRRGKRVAGEGDTQYF
TRBJ2-2 | - | - | TRBV27 | TGTGCCAGCAGCGAACTCGGGACCGGGGAGCTGTTTTTT | CASSELGTGELFF
TRBJ2-7 | - | TRBD1 | TRBV27 | TGTGCCAGCAGTAGTACAGGGGACCCTAACTACGAGCAGTACTTC | CASSSTGDPNYEQYF
TRBJ1-1 | - | - | TRBV5-6 | TGTGCCAGCAGCTTGGGGCGGTGGGTGGGGAACACTGAAGCTTTCTTT | CASSLGRWVGNTEAFF
TRBJ2-1 | - | TRBD1 | TRBV14 | TGTGCCAGCAGGAAAACAGGGGCGCGGAATGAGCAGTTCTTC | CASRKTGARNEQFF
TRBJ1-2 | - | - | TRBV5-5 | TGTGCCAGCGTTTTGGGCCCCAGGGTCCCCTTTGACTATGGCTACACCTTC | CASVLGPRVPFDYGYTF
TRBJ2-2 | - | TRBD1 | TRBV27 | TGTGCCAGCAGTACGGGACAGGGGGAGACCGGGGAGCTGTTTTTT | CASSTGQGETGELFF
TRBJ1-2 | - | - | TRBV5-1 | TGCGCCAGCAACTGGGGAGGGGTACACTATGGCTACACCTTC | CASNWGGVHYGYTF
TRBJ1-2 | - | - | TRBV7-2 | TGTGCCAGCAGCCCCCCTGGATTTAACTATGGCTACACCTTC | CASSPPGFNYGYTF
TRBJ2-7 | few | - | TRBV20-1 | TGCAGTGCTAGTTATGAGCAGTACTTC | CSASYEQYF
TRBJ1-1 | - | - | TRBV6-5 | TGTGCCAGCAGTTACTCAGGGCTCACTGAAGCTTTCTTT | CASSYSGLTEAFF
TRBJ1-5 | - | TRBD1 | TRBV27 | TGTGCCAGCAGTGTTAGGGGGCAGGGCCAGCCCCAGCATTTT | CASSVRGQGQPQHF
TRBJ2-7 | - | TRBD2 | TRBV9 | TGTGCCAGCAGCGTAGTTGCTAGCGGCTCCTACGAGCAGTACTTC | CASSVVASGSYEQYF
TRBJ1-1 | - | - | TRBV9 | TGTGCCAGCAGCGAGGGTGGGAGCTTGAACACTGAAGCTTTCTTT | CASSEGGSLNTEAFF
TRBJ2-1 | once | - | TRBV11-2 | TGTGCCAGCAGCCACGGCGGCCATGAGCAGTTCTTC | CASSHGGHEQFF
TRBJ2-2 | - | TRBD1 | TRBV7-9 | TGTGCCAGCAGCCCACGGGACAGATCCACCGGGGAGCTGTTTTTT | CASSPRDRSTGELFF
TRBJ1-4 | - | - | TRBV27 | TGTGCCAGCAGTTTAAAGGACAGCTCTAATGAAAAACTGTTTTTT | CASSLKDSSNEKLFF
TRBJ2-2 | - | TRBD2 | TRBV6-4 | TGTGCCAGCAGTGCATCTAGCGGGGGTACCGGGGAGCTGTTTTTT | CASSASSGGTGELFF
TRBJ2-2 | - | - | TRBV27 | TGTGCCAGCAGTTTATTCGGGGGTCTCGGGGAGCTGTTTTTT | CASSLFGGLGELFF
TRBJ2-1 | once | - | TRBV7-8 | TGTGCCAGCAGCTTCCAGACGGGCAACAATGAGCAGTTCTTC | CASSFQTGNNEQFF
TRBJ2-7 | - | - | TRBV6-5 | TGTGCCAGCAGTTATTCGGACAGCCTTTACGAGCAGTACTTC | CASSYSDSLYEQYF
TRBJ1-2 | - | - | TRBV7-9 | TGTGCCAGCAGCTTAGGATTTGGTAGTAACTATGGCTACACCTTC | CASSLGFGSNYGYTF
TRBJ2-1 | - | - | TRBV7-9 | TGTGCCAGCAGCTTAAAAGCCAATGAGCAGTTCTTC | CASSLKANEQFF
TRBJ2-3 | - | - | TRBV7-7 | TGTGCTAGCAGCTTAGGAGGGCCCGCTCTGGGAGATACGCAGTATTTT | CASSLGGPALGDTQYF
TRBJ2-7 | - | - | TRBV11-2 | TGTGCCAGCAGCTCGGGGTCCCGGTTCTACGAGCAGTACTTC | CASSSGSRFYEQYF
TRBJ2-3 | - | TRBD2 | TRBV19 | TGTGCCAGTAGCCTGGGACTAGCGGACACAGATACGCAGTATTTT | CASSLGLADTDTQYF
TRBJ1-5 | - | - | TRBV28 | TGTGCCAGCAGTTTACGGGGACCGAAGTATCAGCCCCAGCATTTT | CASSLRGPKYQPQHF
TRBJ2-1 | - | - | TRBV4-1 | TGCGCCAGCAGACACAGAGGGAGTGAGCAGTTCTTC | CASRHRGSEQFF
TRBJ2-4 | - | - | TRBV9 | TGTGCCAGCAGCGGCAAAGCCAACATTCAGTACTTC | CASSGKANIQYF
TRBJ1-2 | - | TRBD1 | TRBV5-5 | TGTGCCAGCAGCTTTACGCAGGGGGTATTGGTTGGCTACACCTTC | CASSFTQGVLVGYTF
TRBJ1-2 | - | - | TRBV5-4 | TGTGCCAGCAGCTTAAGAGTTAACTATGGCTACACCTTC | CASSLRVNYGYTF
TRBJ2-2 | - | TRBD2 | TRBV30 | TGTGCCTGGGGTTTCCGCGGGGGGCCCGGGGAGCTGTTTTTT | CAWGFRGGPGELFF
TRBJ2-5 | - | TRBD2 | TRBV28 | TGTGCCAGCAGTCCTTACAGCGGGAGCGCCCAAGAGACCCAGTACTTC | CASSPYSGSAQETQYF
TRBJ1-3 | - | - | TRBV6-5 | TGTGCCAGCAGTTACAGGGTCTCTGGAAACACCATATATTTT | CASSYRVSGNTIYF